This TCR beta chain was found in a study of breast tumors, draining lymph nodes, adjacent tissues. Looked up from germline, CDR1 is DFQATT and CDR2 is SNEGSKA (reference sequence). The CDR3 is 12 amino acids. The J segment lost 6 bases and the V segment lost 3 bases, leaving 2 bases of the junction unmatched. MiXCR, applied by TCRdb to the multiplex PCR reads, yields one record per CDR3 protein. Of 11,000 to 15,000 distinct CDR3 sequences in the sample, approximately 50% were seen once. By share of the sample, this clonotype is medium-sized. Its cognate antigen is unknown. Regarding the study as a whole: Data only fit, rather than demonstrated, lymph node origin of most tumor T cells.

Material: tumor-adjacent breast tissue. The rearrangement joins TRBV20-1 to TRBJ2-1; 7 bases align to TRBD2. This TCR was sampled from a female donor with breast cancer. Some clones in this sample may be carry-over from other donors' samples. This CDR3 reads CSASRLANEQFF. CDR3 DNA: TGCAGTGCTAGTAGACTAGCCAATGAGCAGTTCTTC.